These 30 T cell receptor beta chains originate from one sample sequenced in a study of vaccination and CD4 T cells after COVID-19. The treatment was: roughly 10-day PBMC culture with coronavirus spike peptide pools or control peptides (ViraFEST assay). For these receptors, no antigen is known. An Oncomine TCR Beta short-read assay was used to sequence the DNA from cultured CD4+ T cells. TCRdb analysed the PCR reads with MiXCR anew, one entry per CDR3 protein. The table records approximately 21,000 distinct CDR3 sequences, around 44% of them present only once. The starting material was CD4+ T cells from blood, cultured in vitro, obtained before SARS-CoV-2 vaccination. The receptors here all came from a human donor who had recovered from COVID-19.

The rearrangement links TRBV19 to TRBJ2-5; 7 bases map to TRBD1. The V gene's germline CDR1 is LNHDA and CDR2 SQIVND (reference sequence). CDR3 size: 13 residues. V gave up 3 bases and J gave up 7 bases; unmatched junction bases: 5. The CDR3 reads CASSMQGERTQYF. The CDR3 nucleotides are TGTGCCAGTAGTATGCAGGGGGAAAGGACCCAGTACTTC.

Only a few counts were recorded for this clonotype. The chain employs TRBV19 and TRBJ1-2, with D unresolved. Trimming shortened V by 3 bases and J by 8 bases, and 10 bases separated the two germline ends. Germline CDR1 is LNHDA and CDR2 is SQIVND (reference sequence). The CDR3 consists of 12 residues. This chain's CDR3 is CASSIPLEGYTF. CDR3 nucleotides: TGTGCCAGTAGTATCCCCTTGGAGGGCTACACCTTC. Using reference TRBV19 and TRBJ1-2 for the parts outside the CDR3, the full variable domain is DGGITQSPKYLFRKEGQNVTLSCEQNLNHDAMYWYRQDPGQGLRLIYYSQIVNDFQKGDIAEGYSVSREKKESFPLTVTSAQKNPTAFYLCASSIPLEGYTFGSGTRLTVV.

The DNA of the CDR3 is TGTGCCAGCAGCCCATGGGGAGGGGACACTGAAGCTTTCTTT. It specifies CASSPWGGDTEAFF. The chain recombines TRBV6-1 with TRBJ1-1; the D gene is possibly TRBD1 (5 bases). The V gene lost 6 bases and the J gene lost 3 bases, with 14 bases spanning the gap. The CDR3 consists of 14 residues. Germline lookup yields CDR1 MNHNS and CDR2 SASEGT.

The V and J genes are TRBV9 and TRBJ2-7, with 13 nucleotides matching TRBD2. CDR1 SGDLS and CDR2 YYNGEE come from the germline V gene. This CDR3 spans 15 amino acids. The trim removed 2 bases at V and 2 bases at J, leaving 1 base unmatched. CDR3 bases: TGTGCCAGCAGCGTGGGACTAGCGGGAACCTACGAGCAGTACTTC. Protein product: CASSVGLAGTYEQYF.

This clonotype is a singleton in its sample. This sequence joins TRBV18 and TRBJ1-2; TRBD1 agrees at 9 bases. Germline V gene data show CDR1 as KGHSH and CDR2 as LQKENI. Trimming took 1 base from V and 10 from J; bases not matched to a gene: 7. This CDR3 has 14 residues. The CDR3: CASSPRDRDKDYTF. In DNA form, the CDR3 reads TGTGCCAGCTCACCACGGGACAGGGATAAAGACTACACCTTC.

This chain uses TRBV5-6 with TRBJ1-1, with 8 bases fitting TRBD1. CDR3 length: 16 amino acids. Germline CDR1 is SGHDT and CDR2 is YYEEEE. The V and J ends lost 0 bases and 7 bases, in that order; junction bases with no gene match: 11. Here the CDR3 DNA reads TGTGCCAGCAGCTTGGGGACAGGGAGGTCTGGGGGTGAAGCTTTCTTT. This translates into CASSLGTGRSGGEAFF.

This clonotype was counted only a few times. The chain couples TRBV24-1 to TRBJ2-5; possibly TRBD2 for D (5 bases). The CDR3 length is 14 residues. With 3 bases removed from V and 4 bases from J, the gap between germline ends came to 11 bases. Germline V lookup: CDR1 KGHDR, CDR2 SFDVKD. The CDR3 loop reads CATSDDTAGETQYF. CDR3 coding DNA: TGTGCCACCAGTGATGACACGGCGGGAGAGACCCAGTACTTC.

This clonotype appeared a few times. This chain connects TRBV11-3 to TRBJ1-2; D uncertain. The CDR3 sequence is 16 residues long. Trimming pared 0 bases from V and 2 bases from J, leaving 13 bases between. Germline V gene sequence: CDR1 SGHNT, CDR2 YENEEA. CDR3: CASSLEGRSGNYGYTF. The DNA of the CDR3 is TGTGCCAGCAGCTTAGAGGGGAGAAGTGGCAACTATGGCTACACCTTC.

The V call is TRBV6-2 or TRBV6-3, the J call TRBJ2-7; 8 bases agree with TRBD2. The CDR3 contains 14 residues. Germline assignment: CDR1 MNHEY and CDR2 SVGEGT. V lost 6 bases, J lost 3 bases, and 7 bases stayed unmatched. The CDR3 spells CASRGTSGGYEQYF. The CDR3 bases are TGTGCCAGCAGGGGAACTAGCGGTGGCTACGAGCAGTACTTC.

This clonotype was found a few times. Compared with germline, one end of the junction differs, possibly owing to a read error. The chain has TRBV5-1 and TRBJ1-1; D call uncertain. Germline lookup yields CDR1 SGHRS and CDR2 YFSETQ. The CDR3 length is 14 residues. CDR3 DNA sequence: TGTGCCAGCAGCTTAGCCCCCCGGGACACTGAAGCTTTCTTT. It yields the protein CASSLAPRDTEAFF.

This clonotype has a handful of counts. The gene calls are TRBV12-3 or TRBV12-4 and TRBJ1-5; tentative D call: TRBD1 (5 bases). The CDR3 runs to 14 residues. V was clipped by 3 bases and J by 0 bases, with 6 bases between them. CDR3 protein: CASSLGTSNQPQHF. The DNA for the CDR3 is TGTGCCAGCAGTTTGGGGACTAGCAATCAGCCCCAGCATTTT.

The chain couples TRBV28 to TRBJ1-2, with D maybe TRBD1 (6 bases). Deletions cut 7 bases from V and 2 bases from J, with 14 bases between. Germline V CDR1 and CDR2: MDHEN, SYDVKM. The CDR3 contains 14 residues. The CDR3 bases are TGTGCCAGCACCCGGGACACCTTCAACTATGGCTACACCTTC. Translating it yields CASTRDTFNYGYTF.

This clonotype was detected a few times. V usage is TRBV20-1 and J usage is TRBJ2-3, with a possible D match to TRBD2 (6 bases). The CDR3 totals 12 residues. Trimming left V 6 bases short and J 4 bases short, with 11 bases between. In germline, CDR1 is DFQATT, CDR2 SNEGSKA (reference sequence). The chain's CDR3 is CSARGGADTQYF. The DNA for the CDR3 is TGCAGTGCCCGGGGAGGTGCAGATACGCAGTATTTT.

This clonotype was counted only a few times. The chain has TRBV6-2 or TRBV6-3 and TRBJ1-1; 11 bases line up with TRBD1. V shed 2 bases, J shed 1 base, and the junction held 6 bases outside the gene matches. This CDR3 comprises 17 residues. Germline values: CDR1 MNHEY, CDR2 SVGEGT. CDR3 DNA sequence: TGTGCCAGCAGTTACGTGGGACAGGGGGGTGAGAACACTGAAGCTTTCTTT. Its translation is CASSYVGQGGENTEAFF.

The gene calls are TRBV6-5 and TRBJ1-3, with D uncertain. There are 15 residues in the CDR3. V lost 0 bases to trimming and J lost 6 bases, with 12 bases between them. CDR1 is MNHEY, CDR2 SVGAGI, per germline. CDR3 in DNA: TGTGCCAGCAGTTACTCTGAGGGAGGGTCAAACACCATATATTTT. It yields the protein CASSYSEGGSNTIYF.

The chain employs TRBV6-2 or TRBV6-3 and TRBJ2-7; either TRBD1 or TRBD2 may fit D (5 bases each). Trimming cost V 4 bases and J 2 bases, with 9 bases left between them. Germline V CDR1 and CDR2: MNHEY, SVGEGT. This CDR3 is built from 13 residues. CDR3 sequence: CASSSQGAYEQYF. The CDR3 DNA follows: TGTGCCAGCAGTTCCCAGGGAGCCTACGAGCAGTACTTC.

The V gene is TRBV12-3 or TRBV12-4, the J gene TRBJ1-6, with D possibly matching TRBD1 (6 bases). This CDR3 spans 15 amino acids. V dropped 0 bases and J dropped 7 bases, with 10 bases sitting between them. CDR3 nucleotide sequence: TGTGCCAGCAGTTTAGCTGCGGGGGCAAATTCACCCCTCCACTTT. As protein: CASSLAAGANSPLHF.

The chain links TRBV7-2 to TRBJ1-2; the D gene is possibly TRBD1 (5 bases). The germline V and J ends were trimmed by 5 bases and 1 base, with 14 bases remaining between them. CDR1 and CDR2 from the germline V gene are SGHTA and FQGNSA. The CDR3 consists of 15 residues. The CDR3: CASSPRWDDNYGYTF. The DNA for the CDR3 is TGTGCCAGCAGCCCCCGGTGGGACGATAACTATGGCTACACCTTC.

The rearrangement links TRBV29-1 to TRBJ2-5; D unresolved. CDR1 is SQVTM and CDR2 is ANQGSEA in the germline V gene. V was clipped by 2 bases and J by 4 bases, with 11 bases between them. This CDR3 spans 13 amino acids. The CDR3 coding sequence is TGCAGCGTTGAATCCGGGTCGGGAGAGACCCAGTACTTC. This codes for CSVESGSGETQYF.

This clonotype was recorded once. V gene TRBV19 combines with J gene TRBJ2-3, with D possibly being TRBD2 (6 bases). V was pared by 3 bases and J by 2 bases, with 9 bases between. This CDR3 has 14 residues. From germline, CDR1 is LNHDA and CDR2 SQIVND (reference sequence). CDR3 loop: CASSITRDTDTQYF. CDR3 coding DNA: TGTGCCAGTAGTATTACGCGGGACACAGATACGCAGTATTTT.

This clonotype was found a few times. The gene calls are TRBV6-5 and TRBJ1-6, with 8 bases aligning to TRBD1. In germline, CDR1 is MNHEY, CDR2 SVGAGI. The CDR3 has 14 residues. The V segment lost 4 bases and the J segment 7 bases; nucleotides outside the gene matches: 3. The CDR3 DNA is TGTGCCAGCAGTTTCGGACAGGGAAATTCACCCCTCCACTTT. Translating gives CASSFGQGNSPLHF.

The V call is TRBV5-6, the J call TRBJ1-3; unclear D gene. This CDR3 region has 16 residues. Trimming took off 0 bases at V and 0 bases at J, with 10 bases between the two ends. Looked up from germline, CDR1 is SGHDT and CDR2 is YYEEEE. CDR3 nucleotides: TGTGCCAGCAGCTTGGGTACAGTCGGCTCTGGAAACACCATATATTTT. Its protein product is CASSLGTVGSGNTIYF.

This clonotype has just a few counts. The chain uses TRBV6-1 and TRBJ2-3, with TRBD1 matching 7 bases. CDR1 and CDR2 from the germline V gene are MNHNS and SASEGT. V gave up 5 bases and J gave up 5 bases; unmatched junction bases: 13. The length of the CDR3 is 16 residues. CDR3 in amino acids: CASSRRSGGYEDTQYF. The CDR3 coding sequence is TGTGCCAGCAGTAGAAGGTCAGGGGGTTATGAAGATACGCAGTATTTT.

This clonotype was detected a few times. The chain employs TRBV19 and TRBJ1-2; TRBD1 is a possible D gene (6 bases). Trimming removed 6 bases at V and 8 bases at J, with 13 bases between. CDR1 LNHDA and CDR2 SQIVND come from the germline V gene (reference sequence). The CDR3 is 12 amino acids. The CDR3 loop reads CASRGGPGGYTF. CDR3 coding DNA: TGTGCCAGTAGGGGGGGGCCAGGCGGCTACACCTTC.

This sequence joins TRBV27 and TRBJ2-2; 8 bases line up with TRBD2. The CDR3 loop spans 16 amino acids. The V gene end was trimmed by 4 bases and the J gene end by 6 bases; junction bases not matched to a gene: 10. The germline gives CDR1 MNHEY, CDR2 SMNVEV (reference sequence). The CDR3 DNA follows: TGTGCCAGCAGTTCTACCGGGACTAGTGGGTCCGGGGAGCTGTTTTTT. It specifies CASSSTGTSGSGELFF.

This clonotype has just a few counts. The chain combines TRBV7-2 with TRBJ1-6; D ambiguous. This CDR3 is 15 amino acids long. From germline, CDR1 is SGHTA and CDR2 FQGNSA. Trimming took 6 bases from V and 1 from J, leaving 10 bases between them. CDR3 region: CASSREVSYNSPLHF. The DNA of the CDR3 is TGTGCCAGCAGTCGGGAGGTTTCCTATAATTCACCCCTCCACTTT.

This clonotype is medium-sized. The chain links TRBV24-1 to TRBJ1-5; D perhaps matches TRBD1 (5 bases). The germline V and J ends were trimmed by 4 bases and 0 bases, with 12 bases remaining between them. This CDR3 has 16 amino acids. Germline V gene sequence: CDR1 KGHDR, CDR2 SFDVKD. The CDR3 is CATSDSQETSNQPQHF. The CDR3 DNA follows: TGTGCCACCAGTGACTCACAGGAGACTAGCAATCAGCCCCAGCATTTT.

DNA for the CDR3: TGTGCCAGTAGGCGGGGGAGCACAGATACGCAGTATTTT. This translates into CASRRGSTDTQYF. J is TRBJ2-3 and V is TRBV19; 7 positions agree with TRBD2. The CDR3 consists of 13 residues. J was trimmed by 0 bases and V by 6 bases; bases with no gene match: 0. Per germline, CDR1 LNHDA and CDR2 SQIVND (reference sequence).

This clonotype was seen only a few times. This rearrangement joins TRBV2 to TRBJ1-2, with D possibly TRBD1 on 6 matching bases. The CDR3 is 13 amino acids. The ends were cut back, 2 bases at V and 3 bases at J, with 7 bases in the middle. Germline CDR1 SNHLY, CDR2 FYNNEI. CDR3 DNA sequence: TGTGCCAGCAGTGAAACAGGGTACTATGGCTACACCTTC. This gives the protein CASSETGYYGYTF.

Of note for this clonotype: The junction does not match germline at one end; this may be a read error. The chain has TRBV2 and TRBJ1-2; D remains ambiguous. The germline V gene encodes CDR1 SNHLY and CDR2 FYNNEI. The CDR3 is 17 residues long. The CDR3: CASSQLDAESLPDGCTF. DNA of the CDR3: TGTGCCAGCAGTCAGTTGGACGCCGAGTCGTTACCCGATGGCTGCACCTTC.